Below are 20 T cell receptor beta chains sequenced from a single sample in a study of blood T cell repertoires in COVID-19. Sequenced by immunoSEQ multiplex PCR; TCRdb stores in-frame clones only, minus some. The sample records roughly 76,000 clones, 87% being singletons. What was sequenced was peripheral blood. The source of these receptors is a man aged 30 to 39 with acute or convalescent COVID-19.

The genes are TRBV5-1 and TRBJ2-5; tentatively, D is TRBD1 (6 bases). The length of the CDR3 is 15 residues. The V gene lost 4 bases and the J gene lost 0 bases, with 13 bases spanning the gap. Germline-derived CDR1 and CDR2 are SGHRS and YFSETQ. The CDR3 region has the DNA TGCGCCAGCAGCAAGGGGGATACCGACCAAGAGACCCAGTACTTC. Its translation: CASSKGDTDQETQYF.

V is TRBV30 and J is TRBJ2-2, with a possible D match to TRBD1 (6 bases). The CDR3 is 16 amino acids. Per germline, CDR1 GTSNPN and CDR2 SVGIG (reference sequence). V was shortened by 0 bases and J by 6 bases, with 17 bases between the two germline ends. CDR3 protein: CAWSVYMGARPGELFF. CDR3 coding DNA: TGTGCCTGGAGTGTATACATGGGGGCGAGGCCCGGGGAGCTGTTTTTT.

The chain joins TRBV25-1 to TRBJ1-3; D ambiguous. The CDR3 sequence is 15 residues long. Germline V lookup: CDR1 MGHDK, CDR2 SYGVNS. V was cut by 4 bases and J by 0 bases, with 10 bases left in between. CDR3 amino acids: CASSGWRGSGNTIYF. As DNA, the CDR3 is TGTGCCAGCAGTGGGTGGAGAGGCTCTGGAAACACCATATATTTT.

The rearrangement links TRBV10-3 to TRBJ2-2; possible D gene TRBD1, 5 bases. This CDR3 is built from 15 residues. Trimming removed 7 bases from V and 2 bases from J, with 14 bases in between. Germline assignment: CDR1 ENHRY and CDR2 SYGVKD. DNA for the CDR3: TGTGCCATCACGCCGGCAGGGATCAACACCGGGGAGCTGTTTTTT. Translated, it gives CAITPAGINTGELFF.

The chain links TRBV9 to TRBJ1-3, with D unclear. Germline lookup yields CDR1 SGDLS and CDR2 YYNGEE. Trimming took off 0 bases at V and 0 bases at J, with 10 bases between the two ends. This CDR3 is 16 amino acids long. CDR3: CASSVAEVNSGNTIYF. The CDR3, as DNA: TGTGCCAGCAGCGTAGCTGAGGTGAACTCTGGAAACACCATATATTTT.

This clone was counted a single time. The J gene is TRBJ2-7, the V gene TRBV12-3 or TRBV12-4; D is possibly TRBD2 (5 bases). This CDR3 has 12 residues. Trimming left V 1 base short and J 6 bases short, with 7 bases between. CDR3 amino acids: CASSLVGIEQYF. The CDR3 nucleotides are TGTGCCAGCAGTTTAGTCGGGATCGAGCAGTACTTC.

The chain carries TRBV5-5 and TRBJ2-7; D unclear. The CDR3 loop spans 12 amino acids. The germline CDR1 and CDR2 sequences are SGHKS and YYEKEE (reference sequence). Deletions cut 2 bases from V and 1 base from J, with 4 bases between. DNA of the CDR3: TGTGCCAGCAGCTTTGTATCCTACGAGCAGTACTTC. This encodes CASSFVSYEQYF.

V usage is TRBV7-8 and J usage is TRBJ1-5; 7 positions agree with TRBD1. CDR3 length: 13 residues. Unmatched junction bases numbered 7, after V lost 10 bases and J lost 4 bases. The V gene's germline CDR1 is SGHVS and CDR2 FQNEAQ. The CDR3 spells CATARGLNQPQHF. CDR3 DNA: TGTGCCACTGCCAGGGGGTTGAATCAGCCCCAGCATTTT.

The chain carries TRBV19 and TRBJ1-5, with TRBD1 as a possible D gene (5 bases). V lost 0 bases to trimming and J lost 6 bases, with 15 bases between them. Germline assignment: CDR1 LNHDA and CDR2 SQIVND (reference sequence). The CDR3 totals 16 residues. CDR3 protein: CASSIDNQGRSQPQHF. Here the CDR3 DNA reads TGTGCCAGTAGTATAGATAACCAGGGCAGGAGTCAGCCCCAGCATTTT.

V usage is TRBV6-5 and J usage is TRBJ1-1, with D unclear. CDR3 size: 11 residues. Per the germline V gene, CDR1 is MNHEY and CDR2 is SVGAGI. CDR3 amino acids: CVAGANTEAFF. CDR3 coding DNA: TGTGTCGCGGGAGCGAACACTGAAGCTTTCTTT.

This chain uses TRBV28 with TRBJ1-2; D is perhaps TRBD1 (5 bases). Germline values: CDR1 MDHEN, CDR2 SYDVKM. The CDR3 loop spans 18 amino acids. Trimming took 4 bases from V and 4 from J, leaving 25 bases between them. The CDR3 reads CASSSHSIEPIRGYGYTF. The CDR3 DNA is TGTGCCAGCAGTTCCCACTCGATAGAACCCATAAGGGGCTATGGCTACACCTTC.

This chain connects TRBV7-2 to TRBJ2-1, with D uncertain. The CDR3 length is 14 residues. Germline V CDR1 and CDR2: SGHTA, FQGNSA. The V gene lost 4 bases and the J gene lost 7 bases, with 14 bases spanning the gap. The CDR3, as DNA: TGTGCCAGCAGCTCCCAGGTGGATTGGAATGAGCAGTTCTTC. Encoded protein: CASSSQVDWNEQFF.

J is TRBJ1-2 and V is TRBV28; D gene uncertain. From germline, CDR1 is MDHEN and CDR2 SYDVKM. The length of the CDR3 is 13 residues. V was cut by 2 bases and J by 2 bases, with 6 bases left in between. CDR3 DNA: TGTGCCAGCAGTTTACCCCAGAACTATGGCTACACCTTC. It specifies CASSLPQNYGYTF.

A few counts support this clone. The CDR3 loop reads CASSQDAGSGANVLTF. For the CDR3, the DNA is TGCGCCAGCAGCCAAGATGCAGGCTCTGGGGCCAACGTCCTGACTTTC. The V gene is TRBV4-3, the J gene TRBJ2-6; D remains ambiguous. Trimming took off 0 bases at V and 0 bases at J, with 6 bases between the two ends. Germline V CDR1 and CDR2: LGHNA, YSLEER. The CDR3 loop spans 16 amino acids.

The V and J genes are TRBV27 and TRBJ1-5; a possible D gene is TRBD1 (6 bases). V shed 0 bases and J shed 0 bases, with 9 bases lying between them. Germline V CDR1 and CDR2: MNHEY, SMNVEV (reference sequence). This CDR3 contains 16 residues. CDR3 region: CASSLSGQTSNQPQHF. The CDR3 nucleotides are TGTGCCAGCAGTTTATCCGGACAGACTAGCAATCAGCCCCAGCATTTT.

The V gene is TRBV7-2, the J gene TRBJ1-2; 7 positions match TRBD1. Per germline, CDR1 SGHTA and CDR2 FQGNSA. The CDR3 spans 15 residues. After removal of 3 bases from V and 8 bases from J, the junction contained 12 bases not matched to a gene. This chain's CDR3 is CASSFGQVFEAGYTF. In DNA form, the CDR3 reads TGTGCCAGCAGCTTCGGACAGGTTTTCGAAGCGGGCTACACCTTC. Full variable domain (rest looked up from reference TRBV7-2 and TRBJ1-2): GAGVSQSPSNKVTEKGKDVELRCDPISGHTALYWYRQSLGQGLEFLIYFQGNSAPDKSGLPSDRFSAERTGGSVSTLTIQRTQQEDSAVYLCASSFGQVFEAGYTFGSGTRLTVV.

The chain joins TRBV5-1 to TRBJ2-1; 7 nucleotides agree with TRBD2. From germline, CDR1 is SGHRS and CDR2 YFSETQ. The CDR3 is made up of 12 amino acids. Trimming at V came to 8 bases and at J to 5 bases, leaving 4 bases not matched to a gene. The CDR3 DNA is TGCGCCAGTCGAGCGGGAAACAATGAGCAGTTCTTC. Its translation: CASRAGNNEQFF.

The chain joins TRBV30 to TRBJ2-5; no reliable D call. Germline V gives CDR1 GTSNPN, CDR2 SVGIG (reference sequence). This CDR3 is 12 amino acids long. The V end lost 0 bases, the J end lost 2 bases, and 4 bases lay between the germline ends. The CDR3 coding sequence is TGTGCCTGGAGTGTGGCTCAAGAGACCCAGTACTTC. Translated, it gives CAWSVAQETQYF.

The rearrangement links TRBV7-9 to TRBJ2-5; maybe TRBD2 (5 bases). This CDR3 is built from 13 residues. Germline-derived CDR1 and CDR2 are SEHNR and FQNEAQ (reference sequence). V was pared by 5 bases and J by 5 bases, with 12 bases between. This CDR3 is CASSRPEEETQYF. In DNA form, the CDR3 reads TGTGCCAGCAGCAGGCCGGAGGAGGAGACCCAGTACTTC.

The chain links TRBV5-1 to TRBJ2-1, with D perhaps TRBD2 (6 bases). The CDR3 runs to 13 residues. Germline V gene lookup returns CDR1 SGHRS and CDR2 YFSETQ. The germline V and J ends were trimmed by 0 bases and 6 bases, with 7 bases remaining between them. CDR3 region: CASSLVGGNEQFF. The CDR3 nucleotides read TGCGCCAGCAGCTTGGTGGGGGGCAATGAGCAGTTCTTC.